This T cell receptor beta chain appears in the sequencing data of a study of blood T cells in healthy people across ages. Per germline, CDR1 SNHLY and CDR2 FYNNEI. Trimming pared 5 bases from V and 9 bases from J, leaving 5 bases between. CDR3 length: 10 amino acids. Primers used in a second PCR of roughly 6 to 11 cycles were a sample-barcoded 5' primer and a J-beta primer mix. TCRdb re-analysed the 5' RACE reads in MiXCR, keeping a single row per CDR3 protein. Of about 800,000 distinct CDR3 sequences listed, approximately 25% are singletons. A few counts support this clonotype. The same specimen was also included in a second study, on T cells of mothers and their children. That investigation notes: Not a single persistent microchimeric T cell clone was detected.

Material for sequencing was blood. The source is a boy younger than 18 in good health. V is TRBV2 and J is TRBJ2-1; no clear D gene. The CDR3 region is CASSSGEQFF. CDR3 sequence (DNA): TGTGCCAGCAGTTCGGGTGAGCAGTTCTTC.